This passage covers 6 T cell receptor beta chains from one sample sequenced in a study of blood T cell repertoires in COVID-19. The method was immunoSEQ multiplex PCR; TCRdb's version includes in-frame clones alone and lacks a portion of them. Of more than 120,000 clones listed, just under 90% were seen once; the top ten hold about 9.4%. Sequenced input: peripheral blood. These receptors were collected from a woman in her 50s with active or convalescent COVID-19.

The chain joins TRBV30 to TRBJ2-3, with 7 bases matching TRBD1. The length of the CDR3 is 15 residues. CDR1 and CDR2 from the germline V gene are GTSNPN and SVGIG (reference sequence). Germline trimming cut 3 bases from V and 0 bases from J; bases unmatched to any gene: 6. This CDR3 is CAWRGPGQSTDTQYF. The CDR3 bases are TGTGCCTGGAGAGGACCGGGACAGAGCACAGATACGCAGTATTTT.

About this clone: Other DNA sequences in the same sample also yield this CDR3. V gene TRBV7-8 combines with J gene TRBJ1-1; D possibly corresponds to TRBD1 (6 bases). The CDR3 is made up of 15 amino acids. Trimming pared 0 bases from V and 8 bases from J, leaving 16 bases between. The germline V gene has CDR1 SGHVS and CDR2 FQNEAQ. The CDR3: CASSLATWGGAEAFF. CDR3 DNA: TGTGCCAGCAGCTTAGCGACGTGGGGGGGGGCGGAAGCTTTCTTT.

The chain joins TRBV4-1 to TRBJ2-3; D might be TRBD2 (6 bases). This CDR3 is built from 16 residues. Germline CDR1 is MGHRA and CDR2 is YSYEKL. The ends were cut back, 0 bases at V and 2 bases at J, with 12 bases in the middle. In DNA, the CDR3 is TGCGCCAGCAGCCAAGATCTTAGCGGTCTCACAGATACGCAGTATTTT. Translating it yields CASSQDLSGLTDTQYF.

The rearrangement links TRBV4-1 to TRBJ1-2, with no clear D. This CDR3 spans 13 amino acids. CDR1 is MGHRA and CDR2 is YSYEKL in the germline V gene. With 1 base removed from V and 6 bases from J, the gap between germline ends came to 9 bases. For the CDR3, the DNA is TGCGCCAGCAGCCAAGTCTTTCAGAATGGCTACACCTTC. It yields the protein CASSQVFQNGYTF.

The chain carries TRBV5-1 and TRBJ1-2; 7 nucleotides line up with TRBD1. The V gene's germline CDR1 is SGHRS and CDR2 YFSETQ. Losses at the gene ends were 0 bases for V and 6 bases for J; bases not matched to a gene: 5. The CDR3 sequence is 14 residues long. The DNA of the CDR3 is TGCGCCAGCAGCTTGGGTCGGCAGGGGGATGGCTACACCTTC. This gives the protein CASSLGRQGDGYTF.

This clone was counted once. This chain uses TRBV28 with TRBJ2-1; TRBD2 matches at 7 bases. CDR1 MDHEN and CDR2 SYDVKM come from the germline V gene. Trimming removed 4 bases from V and 11 bases from J; junction bases left unmatched: 5. This CDR3 spans 12 amino acids. The CDR3 is CASSSSGLKQFF. The CDR3 bases are TGTGCCAGCAGTTCTAGCGGTCTTAAGCAGTTCTTC.